The T cell receptor beta chain described here comes from a study of blood T cell repertoires in COVID-19. Across the whole study: Both acute and convalescent COVID-19 samples were obtained from the United States, Italy and Spain. The analysed material was cDNA or gDNA that came from T cells, B-cell-depleted T cells, or PBMCs.

Points on this clone: The identical CDR3 is also encoded by other nucleotide sequences in the sample.

Generated by immunoSEQ multiplex PCR, the TCRdb table keeps only in-frame clones and is missing some. The sample has 650,000 to 800,000 clones, about 90% seen once; the top ten hold under 0.3%. Deletions cut 6 bases from V and 0 bases from J, with 11 bases between. The germline gives CDR1 LGHNT, CDR2 FRNRAP. There are 14 residues in the CDR3. The TCR originated in a woman aged 18-30 years with acute or convalescent COVID-19. The sequenced sample consisted of peripheral blood. The chain has TRBV12-5 and TRBJ1-1, with D possibly being TRBD1 (6 bases). The CDR3 here is CASGPGHLNTEAFF. Written as DNA, the CDR3 is TGTGCTAGTGGCCCGGGACACCTGAACACTGAAGCTTTCTTT.